These T cell receptor beta chains were read from a single sample in a study of OX40 agonist ivuxolimab in advanced cancers. TCRdb's copy holds only in-frame clones and misses some; the assay was immunoSEQ multiplex PCR. This sample has about 97,000 clones, with 86% found just once. The sample consisted of CD4+ or CD8+ T cells sorted from blood, taken in a trial of the OX40 agonist ivuxolimab. The receptor set was obtained from an adult with an advanced solid tumor such as melanoma, head and neck, liver or kidney cancer. The CDR3 runs from the conserved cysteine through the conserved F or W. Each record gives: V gene, clone size, D gene, J gene, CDR3 protein, CDR3 DNA. A D gene is named only where the DNA matches it firmly. The size field is filled for only some rows; it gives once, few, many or a size class.

V gene: TRBV10-2
clone size: -
D gene: -
J gene: TRBJ1-6
CDR3 protein: CASRPDLYSPLHF
CDR3 DNA: TGCGCCAGCAGACCGGACCTTTATTCACCCCTCCACTTT

V gene: TRBV6-5
clone size: once
D gene: -
J gene: TRBJ1-1
CDR3 protein: CASSYGATEAFF
CDR3 DNA: TGTGCCAGCAGTTATGGAGCGACTGAAGCTTTCTTT

V gene: TRBV7-9
clone size: -
D gene: TRBD1
J gene: TRBJ1-4
CDR3 protein: CASSLPRGTATNEKLFF
CDR3 DNA: TGTGCCAGCAGCTTACCCCGAGGGACAGCAACTAATGAAAAACTGTTTTTT

V gene: TRBV5-1
clone size: -
D gene: -
J gene: TRBJ2-6
CDR3 protein: CASSPDPRGAGANVLTF
CDR3 DNA: TGCGCCAGCAGCCCGGACCCTCGGGGCGCTGGGGCCAACGTCCTGACTTTC

V gene: TRBV4-1
clone size: -
D gene: TRBD2
J gene: TRBJ2-6
CDR3 protein: CASSQALAGGPGSGANVLTF
CDR3 DNA: TGCGCCAGCAGCCAAGCCCTAGCGGGAGGGCCGGGCTCTGGGGCCAACGTCCTGACTTTC

V gene: TRBV30
clone size: -
D gene: -
J gene: TRBJ1-5
CDR3 protein: CAWSGGGGQPQHF
CDR3 DNA: TGTGCCTGGAGCGGCGGGGGCGGGCAGCCCCAGCATTTT

V gene: TRBV2
clone size: -
D gene: -
J gene: TRBJ2-3
CDR3 protein: CASSLRGTDTQYF
CDR3 DNA: TGTGCCAGCAGCCTCAGGGGCACAGATACGCAGTATTTT

V gene: TRBV27
clone size: -
D gene: -
J gene: TRBJ1-2
CDR3 protein: CASRGPLGRKSNYGYTF
CDR3 DNA: TGTGCCAGCAGGGGACCCCTCGGCAGGAAGTCTAACTATGGCTACACCTTC

V gene: TRBV6-6
clone size: -
D gene: TRBD1
J gene: TRBJ2-7
CDR3 protein: CASTRTGGTYEQYF
CDR3 DNA: TGTGCCAGCACCCGGACAGGGGGCACCTACGAGCAGTACTTC

V gene: TRBV5-1
clone size: -
D gene: -
J gene: TRBJ1-4
CDR3 protein: CASSLASGPTNEKLFF
CDR3 DNA: TGCGCCAGCAGCTTGGCCTCGGGCCCAACTAATGAAAAACTGTTTTTT

V gene: TRBV6-1
clone size: -
D gene: TRBD1
J gene: TRBJ2-3
CDR3 protein: CASSPGQSHGTQYF
CDR3 DNA: TGTGCCAGCAGTCCGGGACAGTCCCATGGTACGCAGTATTTT

V gene: TRBV19
clone size: -
D gene: -
J gene: TRBJ1-6
CDR3 protein: CASNSFGNSPLHF
CDR3 DNA: TGTGCCAGTAACTCCTTTGGGAACTCACCCCTCCACTTT

V gene: TRBV9
clone size: -
D gene: -
J gene: TRBJ2-3
CDR3 protein: CASGRQDTQYF
CDR3 DNA: TGTGCCAGCGGGAGACAAGATACGCAGTATTTT

V gene: TRBV7-9
clone size: -
D gene: TRBD1
J gene: TRBJ2-2
CDR3 protein: CASSRTGGTSGELFF
CDR3 DNA: TGTGCCAGCAGCCGGACAGGGGGTACGTCGGGGGAGCTGTTTTTT

V gene: TRBV6-4
clone size: once
D gene: -
J gene: TRBJ2-2
CDR3 protein: CASSDSSTGELFF
CDR3 DNA: TGTGCCAGCAGTGACTCGAGCACCGGGGAGCTGTTTTTT

V gene: TRBV18
clone size: -
D gene: TRBD2
J gene: TRBJ2-7
CDR3 protein: CASSPLGEGFYEQYF
CDR3 DNA: TGTGCCAGCTCACCCCTCGGGGAGGGATTCTACGAGCAGTACTTC

V gene: TRBV9
clone size: -
D gene: TRBD1
J gene: TRBJ1-2
CDR3 protein: CASSVHQGDYGYTF
CDR3 DNA: TGTGCCAGCAGCGTTCACCAGGGGGACTATGGCTACACCTTC

V gene: TRBV7-9
clone size: -
D gene: -
J gene: TRBJ1-1
CDR3 protein: CASSPSPVTEAFF
CDR3 DNA: TGTGCCAGCAGCCCCAGCCCGGTCACTGAAGCTTTCTTT

V gene: TRBV11-3
clone size: -
D gene: -
J gene: TRBJ2-7
CDR3 protein: CASSLRARPGEQYF
CDR3 DNA: TGTGCCAGCAGCCTTCGGGCGCGGCCGGGCGAGCAGTACTTC

V gene: TRBV6-1
clone size: -
D gene: -
J gene: TRBJ2-3
CDR3 protein: CASIFSGFTDTQYF
CDR3 DNA: TGTGCCAGCATATTCAGCGGATTCACAGATACGCAGTATTTT